These 3 T cell receptor beta chains share one sample of origin, sequenced in a study of early T cells in non-severe SARS-CoV-2 infection. MiXCR, run by TCRdb on the 5' RACE reads, gives a single entry per CDR3 protein. The table includes 55,000 to 75,000 distinct CDR3 sequences, about 12% detected once. Sequences were obtained from whole blood. The receptors stem from an adult who was a healthcare worker with PCR-confirmed SARS-CoV-2 infection or an uninfected control (not recorded which).

This sequence joins TRBV29-1 and TRBJ1-3; 9 nucleotides match TRBD1. V shed 4 bases and J 7 bases; nucleotides not matched to a gene: 17. The CDR3 length is 17 residues. Germline V CDR1 and CDR2: SQVTM, ANQGSEA. The CDR3 coding sequence is TGCAGCGTTGCGGGTACCGGGACAGGGAGAGGGTTGAACACCATATATTTT. This gives the protein CSVAGTGTGRGLNTIYF.

This clonotype was found many times. The V and J genes are TRBV12-3 or TRBV12-4 and TRBJ2-7, with D tentatively TRBD2 (5 bases). Trimming took off 7 bases at V and 1 base at J, with 11 bases between the two ends. The CDR3 consists of 13 residues. The DNA of the CDR3 is TGTGCCAGCACCCTTCGGGGATCCTACGAGCAGTACTTC. Translation gives CASTLRGSYEQYF.

This clonotype was recorded many times. The chain uses TRBV5-5 and TRBJ2-5, with TRBD1 matching 10 bases. Germline V gives CDR1 SGHKS, CDR2 YYEKEE (reference sequence). The CDR3 loop spans 15 amino acids. V lost 3 bases, J lost 4 bases, and 6 bases stayed unmatched. The CDR3 sequence: CASSSPDRGPETQYF. The CDR3 nucleotides read TGTGCCAGCAGCTCACCCGACAGGGGGCCAGAGACCCAGTACTTC.